One sample yielded the 2 T cell receptor beta chains listed below, sequenced in a study of shared clonotypes between healthy human individuals. The data were produced by immunoSEQ multiplex PCR, yet TCRdb's version contains in-frame clones alone and is incomplete. The table has hundreds of thousands of clones, around 73% seen once. The sequenced material came from memory CD4+ T cells sorted from blood. Subset of the sample: CD45RA-negative fraction. The origin of the receptors is a woman aged 25 to 39 in good health.

J is TRBJ1-4 and V is TRBV6-5; D perhaps matches TRBD1 (5 bases). The CDR3 is 15 residues long. Germline loops: CDR1 MNHEY, CDR2 SVGAGI. The ends were cut back, 3 bases at V and 5 bases at J, with 13 bases in the middle. CDR3: CASSYSNRPNEKLFF. CDR3 nucleotide sequence: TGTGCCAGCAGTTATAGCAACAGGCCGAATGAAAAACTGTTTTTT.

The chain employs TRBV29-1 and TRBJ1-2; D remains ambiguous. Per germline, CDR1 SQVTM and CDR2 ANQGSEA. The CDR3 covers 13 residues. V lost 2 bases and J lost 8, with 15 bases in between. The CDR3 here is CSVEQASGGGYTF. In DNA form, the CDR3 reads TGCAGCGTTGAACAGGCGTCAGGCGGAGGCTACACCTTC.